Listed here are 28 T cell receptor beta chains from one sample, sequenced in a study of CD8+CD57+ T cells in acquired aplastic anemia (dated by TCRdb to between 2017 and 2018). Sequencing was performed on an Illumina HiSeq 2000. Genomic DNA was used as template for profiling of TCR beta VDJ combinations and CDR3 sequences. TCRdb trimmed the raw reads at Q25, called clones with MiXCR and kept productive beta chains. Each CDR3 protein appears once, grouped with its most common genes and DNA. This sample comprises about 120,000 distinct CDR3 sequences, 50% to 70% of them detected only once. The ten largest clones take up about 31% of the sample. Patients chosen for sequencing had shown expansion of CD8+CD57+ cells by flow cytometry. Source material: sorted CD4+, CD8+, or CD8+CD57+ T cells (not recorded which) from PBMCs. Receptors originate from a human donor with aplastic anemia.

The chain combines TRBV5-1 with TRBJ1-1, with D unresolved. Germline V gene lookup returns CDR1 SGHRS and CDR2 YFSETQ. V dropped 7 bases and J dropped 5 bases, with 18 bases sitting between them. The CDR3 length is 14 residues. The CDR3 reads CASHGGGGGTEAFF. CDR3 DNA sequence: TGCGCCAGCCACGGAGGCGGAGGAGGGACTGAAGCTTTCTTT.

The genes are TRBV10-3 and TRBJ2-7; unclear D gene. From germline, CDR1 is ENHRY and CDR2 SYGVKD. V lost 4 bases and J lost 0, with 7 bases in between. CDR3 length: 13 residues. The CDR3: CAISGHLSYEQYF. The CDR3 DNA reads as TGTGCCATCAGTGGACACCTCTCCTACGAGCAGTACTTC.

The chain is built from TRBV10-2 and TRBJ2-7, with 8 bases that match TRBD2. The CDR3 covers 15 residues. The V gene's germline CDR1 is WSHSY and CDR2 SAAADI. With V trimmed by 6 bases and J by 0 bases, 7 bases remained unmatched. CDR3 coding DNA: TGCGCCAGCAGCGTAGCGGGGATCAGCTCCTACGAGCAGTACTTC. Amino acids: CASSVAGISSYEQYF.

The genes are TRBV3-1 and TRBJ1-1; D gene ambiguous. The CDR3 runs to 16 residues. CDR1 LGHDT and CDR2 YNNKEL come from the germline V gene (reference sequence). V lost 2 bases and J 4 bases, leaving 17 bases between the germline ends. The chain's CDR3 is CASSQPRTGLSTEAFF. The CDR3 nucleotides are TGTGCCAGCAGCCAACCTCGGACTGGTCTGTCCACTGAAGCTTTCTTT.

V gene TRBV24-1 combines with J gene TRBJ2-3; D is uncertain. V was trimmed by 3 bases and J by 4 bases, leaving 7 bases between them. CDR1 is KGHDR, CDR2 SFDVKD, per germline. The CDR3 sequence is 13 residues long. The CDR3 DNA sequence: TGTGCCACCAGTGATGTACGACCAGATACGCAGTATTTT. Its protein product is CATSDVRPDTQYF.

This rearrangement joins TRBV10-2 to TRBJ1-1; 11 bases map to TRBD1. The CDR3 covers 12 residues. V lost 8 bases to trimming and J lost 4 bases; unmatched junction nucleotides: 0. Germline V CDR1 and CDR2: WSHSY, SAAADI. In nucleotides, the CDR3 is TGCGCCAGCGGGACAGGGGGCACTGAAGCTTTCTTT. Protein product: CASGTGGTEAFF.

CDR3 protein: CASSLGRVGYNEQFF. The CDR3 DNA is TGTGCCAGCAGTTTAGGTAGGGTTGGCTACAATGAGCAGTTCTTC. The chain has TRBV12-3 or TRBV12-4 and TRBJ2-1, with unresolved D. The CDR3 contains 15 residues. Trimming removed 1 base at V and 3 bases at J, with 10 bases between.

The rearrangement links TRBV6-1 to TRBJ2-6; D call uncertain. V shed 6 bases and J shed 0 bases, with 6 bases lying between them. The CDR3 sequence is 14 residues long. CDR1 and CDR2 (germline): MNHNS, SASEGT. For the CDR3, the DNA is TGTGCCAGCAGCCTAAACTCTGGGGCCAACGTCCTGACTTTC. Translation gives CASSLNSGANVLTF.

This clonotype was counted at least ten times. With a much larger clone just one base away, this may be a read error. CDR3 amino acids: CASSLVWTGSNPPLHF. For the CDR3, the DNA is TGTGCCAGCAGCTTAGTATGGACAGGGAGTAATCCACCCCTCCACTTT. The rearrangement joins TRBV7-8 to TRBJ1-6, with 8 nucleotides matching TRBD1. CDR1 is SGHVS and CDR2 is FQNEAQ in the germline V gene. This CDR3 spans 16 amino acids.

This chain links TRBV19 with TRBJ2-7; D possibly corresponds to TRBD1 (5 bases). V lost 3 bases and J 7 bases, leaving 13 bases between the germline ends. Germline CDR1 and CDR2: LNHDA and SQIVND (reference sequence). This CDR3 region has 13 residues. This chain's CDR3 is CASSIGQSREQYF. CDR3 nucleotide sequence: TGTGCCAGTAGTATTGGACAATCGAGAGAGCAGTACTTC.

In nucleotides, the CDR3 is TGTGCCAGCAGCGTTGCGGGACAGCCCTCTGGTTCACCCCTCCACTTT. Its protein product is CASSVAGQPSGSPLHF. This chain joins TRBV9 and TRBJ1-6, with 7 bases lining up with TRBD1. Germline V CDR1 and CDR2: SGDLS, YYNGEE. The CDR3 totals 16 residues. V gave up 2 bases and J gave up 9 bases; unmatched junction bases: 11.

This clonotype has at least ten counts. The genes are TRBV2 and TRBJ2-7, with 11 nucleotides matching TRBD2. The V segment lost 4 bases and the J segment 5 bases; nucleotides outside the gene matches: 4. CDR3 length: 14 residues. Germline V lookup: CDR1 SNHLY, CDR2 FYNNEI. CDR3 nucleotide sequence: TGTGCCAGCAGTGTGACTAGCGGGGACGACGAGCAGTACTTC. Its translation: CASSVTSGDDEQYF.

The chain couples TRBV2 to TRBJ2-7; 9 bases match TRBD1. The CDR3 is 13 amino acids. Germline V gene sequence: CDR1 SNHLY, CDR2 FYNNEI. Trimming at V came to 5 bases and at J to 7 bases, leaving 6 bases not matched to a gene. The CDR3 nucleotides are TGTGCCAGCAGTCGGGACAGGGAGAGGGAGCAGTACTTC. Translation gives CASSRDREREQYF.

CDR3 in DNA: TGTGCCAGCAGTGAAAGCGGGAACTATGGCTACACCTTC. Protein sequence: CASSESGNYGYTF. This rearrangement joins TRBV2 to TRBJ1-2, with D hard to call. The CDR3 sequence is 13 residues long. CDR1 and CDR2 (germline): SNHLY, FYNNEI. V shed 2 bases and J shed 2 bases, with 6 bases lying between them. Based on the CDR3 plus reference TRBV2 and TRBJ1-2, the full variable domain is EPEVTQTPSHQVTQMGQEVILRCVPISNHLYFYWYRQILGQKVEFLVSFYNNEISEKSEIFDDQFSVERPDGSNFTLKIRSTKLEDSAMYFCASSESGNYGYTFGSGTRLTVV.

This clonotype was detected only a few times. The CDR3 loop is CASSPVAAEQYF. The CDR3 DNA is TGTGCCAGCAGCCCTGTGGCCGCCGAGCAGTACTTC. The chain has TRBV2 and TRBJ2-7; D remains ambiguous. Trimming shortened V by 6 bases and J by 6 bases, and 12 bases separated the two germline ends. Per the germline V gene, CDR1 is SNHLY and CDR2 is FYNNEI. The CDR3 sequence is 12 residues long.

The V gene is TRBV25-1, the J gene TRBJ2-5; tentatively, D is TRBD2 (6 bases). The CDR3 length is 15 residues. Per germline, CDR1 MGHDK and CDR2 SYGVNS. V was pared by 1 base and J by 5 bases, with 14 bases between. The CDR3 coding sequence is TGTGCCAGCAGTGAATCGAGGAGGGCTGGGGAGACCCAGTACTTC. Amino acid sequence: CASSESRRAGETQYF.

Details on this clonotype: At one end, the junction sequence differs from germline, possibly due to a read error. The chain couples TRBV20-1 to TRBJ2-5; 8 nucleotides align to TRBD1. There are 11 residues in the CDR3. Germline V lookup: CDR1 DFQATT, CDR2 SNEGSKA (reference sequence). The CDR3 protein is CSASPGQGADF. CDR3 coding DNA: TGCAGTGCTAGCCCTGGACAGGGCGCCGACTTC.

The CDR3 nucleotides are TGTGCCACCAGCAGAGATTGGGTCGTGACAAACATTCAGTACTTC. Translation gives CATSRDWVVTNIQYF. The rearrangement joins TRBV15 to TRBJ2-4, with D unclear. Per the germline V gene, CDR1 is LNHNV and CDR2 is YYDKDF (reference sequence). The ends were cut back, 0 bases at V and 6 bases at J, with 12 bases in the middle. CDR3 size: 15 residues.

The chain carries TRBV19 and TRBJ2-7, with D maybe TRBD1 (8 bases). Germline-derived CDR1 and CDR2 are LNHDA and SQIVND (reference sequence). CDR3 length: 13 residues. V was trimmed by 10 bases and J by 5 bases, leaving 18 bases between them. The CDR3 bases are TGTGCCACCGCAAACAGGGGGGGCAACGAGCAGTACTTC. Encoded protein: CATANRGGNEQYF.

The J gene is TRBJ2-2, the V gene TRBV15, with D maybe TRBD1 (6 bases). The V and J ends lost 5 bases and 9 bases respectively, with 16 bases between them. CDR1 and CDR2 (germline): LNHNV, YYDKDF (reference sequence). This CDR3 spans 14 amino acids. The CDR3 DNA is TGTGCCACCAGCGATAGGACAGCCCAAAGGGAGCTGTTTTTT. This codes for CATSDRTAQRELFF.

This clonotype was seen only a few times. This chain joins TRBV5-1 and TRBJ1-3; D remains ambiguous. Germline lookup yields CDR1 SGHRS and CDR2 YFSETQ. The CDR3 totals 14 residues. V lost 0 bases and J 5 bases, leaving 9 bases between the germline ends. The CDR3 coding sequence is TGCGCCAGCAGCTTGGATACCGGAAGAAACACCATATATTTT. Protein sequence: CASSLDTGRNTIYF.

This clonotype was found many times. CDR3 nucleotides: TGTGCCAGCAGCATCCCCGGGGAAGGCTACGAGCAGTACTTC. Its protein product is CASSIPGEGYEQYF. The chain employs TRBV5-6 and TRBJ2-7; weak D call: TRBD2 (5 bases). CDR1 SGHDT and CDR2 YYEEEE come from the germline V gene. V lost 4 bases to trimming and J lost 3 bases, with 14 bases between them. The CDR3 totals 14 residues.

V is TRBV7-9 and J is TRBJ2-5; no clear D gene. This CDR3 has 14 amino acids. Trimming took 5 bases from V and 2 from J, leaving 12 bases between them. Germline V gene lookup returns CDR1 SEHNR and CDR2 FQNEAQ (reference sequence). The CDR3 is CASSPARSQETQYF. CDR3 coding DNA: TGTGCCAGCAGCCCTGCACGTTCACAAGAGACCCAGTACTTC.

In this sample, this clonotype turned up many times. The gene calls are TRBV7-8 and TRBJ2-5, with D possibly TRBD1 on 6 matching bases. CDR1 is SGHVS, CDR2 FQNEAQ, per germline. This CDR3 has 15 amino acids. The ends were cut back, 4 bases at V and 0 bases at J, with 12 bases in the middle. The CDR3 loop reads CASSSHGDNQETQYF. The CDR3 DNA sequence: TGTGCCAGCAGCTCCCATGGGGACAACCAAGAGACCCAGTACTTC.

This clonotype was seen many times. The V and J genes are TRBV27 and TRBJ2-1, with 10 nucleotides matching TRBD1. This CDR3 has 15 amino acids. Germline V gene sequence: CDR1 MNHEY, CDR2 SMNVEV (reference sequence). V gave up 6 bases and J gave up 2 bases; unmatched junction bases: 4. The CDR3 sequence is CASSYGQGAYNEQFF. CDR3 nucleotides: TGTGCCAGCAGCTATGGACAGGGGGCCTACAATGAGCAGTTCTTC.

The CDR3 DNA is TGTGCCATCAGTGCGGGAGGCCCCCTTGGAGATACGCAGTATTTT. Translation gives CAISAGGPLGDTQYF. The gene calls are TRBV10-3 and TRBJ2-3, with 7 bases lining up with TRBD2. Trimming at V came to 4 bases and at J to 5 bases, leaving 9 bases not matched to a gene. This CDR3 is 15 amino acids long. Germline CDR1 ENHRY, CDR2 SYGVKD.

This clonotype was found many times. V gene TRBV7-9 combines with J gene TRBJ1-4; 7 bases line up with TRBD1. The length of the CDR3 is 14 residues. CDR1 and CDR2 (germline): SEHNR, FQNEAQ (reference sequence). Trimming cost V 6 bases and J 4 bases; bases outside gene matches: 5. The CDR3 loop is CASRPSGGNEKLFF. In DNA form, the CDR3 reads TGTGCCAGCAGGCCGTCAGGGGGTAATGAAAAACTGTTTTTT.

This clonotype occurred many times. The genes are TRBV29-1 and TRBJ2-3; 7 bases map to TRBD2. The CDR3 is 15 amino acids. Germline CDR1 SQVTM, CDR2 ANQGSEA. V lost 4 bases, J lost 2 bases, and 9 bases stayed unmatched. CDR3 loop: CSVVGLAANTDTQYF. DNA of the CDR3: TGCAGCGTTGTCGGTCTAGCGGCCAACACAGATACGCAGTATTTT.